This T cell receptor (beta chain) was recorded in a study of persistence of HIV-infected CD4 T cells. Stimulation used 9 to 10 ug/mL lysate from CMV-infected fibroblasts. Sorted nonresponding memory CD4+ T cells were CD40L-negative, CD69-negative, CD45RO-high. Sequencing used immunoSEQ version 4 in survey mode. The protocol was immunoSEQ multiplex PCR, while the TCRdb copy is restricted to in-frame clones and leaves out a portion. The sample includes about 33,000 clones, roughly 82% of them seen just once. About this clone: Its antigen is as yet unknown.

In germline, CDR1 is GTSNPN, CDR2 SVGIG (reference sequence). The V end was cut by 3 bases, the J end by 4 bases, with 12 bases between. The CDR3 has 13 amino acids. Sequences were derived from CD4+ T cells sorted from PBMCs after roughly 17-hour stimulation, sampled from a patient who received antiretroviral therapy. The V gene is TRBV30, the J gene TRBJ2-5; no clear D. The origin of this receptor is an adult woman with HIV who was CMV-seropositive. CDR3 sequence (DNA): TGTGCCTGGAGCGTAAATTGGGGAGAGACCCAGTACTTC. Protein sequence: CAWSVNWGETQYF.